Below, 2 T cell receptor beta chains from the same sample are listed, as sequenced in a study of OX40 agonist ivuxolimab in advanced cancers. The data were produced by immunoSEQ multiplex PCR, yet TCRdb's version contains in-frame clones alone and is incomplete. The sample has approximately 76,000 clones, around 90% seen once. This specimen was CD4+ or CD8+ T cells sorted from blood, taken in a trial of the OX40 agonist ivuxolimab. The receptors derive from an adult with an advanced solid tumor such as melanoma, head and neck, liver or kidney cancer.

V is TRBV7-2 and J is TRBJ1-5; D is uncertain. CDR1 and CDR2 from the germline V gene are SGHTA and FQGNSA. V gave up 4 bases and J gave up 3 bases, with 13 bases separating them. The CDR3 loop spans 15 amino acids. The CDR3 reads CASSSLVETNQPQHF. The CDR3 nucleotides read TGTGCCAGCAGCTCACTCGTTGAAACCAATCAGCCCCAGCATTTT.

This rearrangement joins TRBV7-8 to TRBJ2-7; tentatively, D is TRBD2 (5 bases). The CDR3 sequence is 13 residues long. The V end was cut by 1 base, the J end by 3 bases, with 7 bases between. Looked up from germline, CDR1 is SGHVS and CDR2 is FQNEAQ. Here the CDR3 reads CASSLGGLYEQYF. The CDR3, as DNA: TGTGCCAGCAGCTTAGGAGGGCTCTACGAGCAGTACTTC.